The clone carrying this T cell receptor (beta chain) was detected once. The record originates from a study of blood T cell repertoires in COVID-19. Study-level information: Samples came from the United States, Italy and Spain, spanning acute and convalescent COVID-19.

The CDR3 length is 16 residues. Trimming shortened V by 2 bases and J by 1 base, and 14 bases separated the two germline ends. Per the germline V gene, CDR1 is MNHEY and CDR2 is SVGEGT. Per the original methods: Amplification of reference gene primers was used by the study to estimate nucleated cell counts. Clones were sequenced by immunoSEQ multiplex PCR, and TCRdb holds only the in-frame ones, with some missing. From that table come the V and J calls and clone size; the DNA was used to work out D and trimming. The sample has about 440,000 clones; nearly 90% are singletons. Enrolled through a virtual design, the participants were between roughly 18 and 90 years of age and came from 24 US areas.

This chain links TRBV6-2 or TRBV6-3 with TRBJ2-5, with a tentative D call TRBD2 (5 bases). This TCR was recovered from a woman aged 18-35 years with acute COVID-19. The sequencing sample was made of PBMCs or T cells enriched from blood (not recorded which). This CDR3 reads CASSYGPGSSQETQYF. The CDR3 DNA reads as TGTGCCAGCAGTTACGGACCGGGGTCGTCCCAAGAGACCCAGTACTTC.